The 5 T cell receptor beta chains in this list originate from one sample, sequenced in a study of blood T cell repertoires in COVID-19. Sequencing used immunoSEQ multiplex PCR; TCRdb keeps in-frame clones, though not all of them. In the table there are 200,000 to 300,000 clones, approximately 90% of which are singletons. The sample consisted of PBMCs or T cells enriched from blood (not recorded which). The receptors derive from a woman aged 40 to 49 with acute COVID-19.

V usage is TRBV7-2 and J usage is TRBJ2-7; 12 positions match TRBD1. This CDR3 is 14 amino acids long. CDR1 and CDR2 from the germline V gene are SGHTA and FQGNSA. Losses at the gene ends were 5 bases for V and 3 bases for J; bases not matched to a gene: 2. The CDR3 sequence: CASSRDRGLYEQYF. DNA for the CDR3: TGTGCCAGCAGCCGGGACAGGGGGCTCTACGAGCAGTACTTC.

The chain joins TRBV24-1 to TRBJ2-5, with TRBD1 matching over 7 bases. Looked up from germline, CDR1 is KGHDR and CDR2 is SFDVKD. J gave up 0 bases and V 2 bases, and 8 bases lay outside the gene matches. CDR3 length: 17 amino acids. CDR3 residues: CATSDSGDSWYQETQYF. The CDR3 DNA follows: TGTGCCACCAGTGATTCAGGGGACAGTTGGTACCAAGAGACCCAGTACTTC.

This chain links TRBV12-3 or TRBV12-4 with TRBJ2-3; D remains ambiguous. The length of the CDR3 is 11 residues. V gave up 6 bases and J gave up 5 bases, with 6 bases separating them. DNA for the CDR3: TGTGCCAGCAGACTGCGAGATACGCAGTATTTT. Its protein is CASRLRDTQYF.

This chain links TRBV27 with TRBJ1-5; D remains unclear. Deletions cut 5 bases from V and 3 bases from J, with 11 bases between. Germline-derived CDR1 and CDR2 are MNHEY and SMNVEV (reference sequence). The CDR3 is 14 residues long. Written as DNA, the CDR3 is TGTGCCAGCAGTCTAAGACACGTCAATCAGCCCCAGCATTTT. Translated: CASSLRHVNQPQHF.

This chain uses TRBV11-3 with TRBJ2-7; D gene ambiguous. Trimming stripped 1 base from V and 5 bases from J, with 9 bases between. The V gene's germline CDR1 is SGHNT and CDR2 YENEEA. CDR3 length: 13 amino acids. CDR3 amino acids: CASSLGHPDEQYV. The CDR3 DNA reads TGTGCCAGCAGCTTAGGGCACCCCGACGAGCAGTACGTC.